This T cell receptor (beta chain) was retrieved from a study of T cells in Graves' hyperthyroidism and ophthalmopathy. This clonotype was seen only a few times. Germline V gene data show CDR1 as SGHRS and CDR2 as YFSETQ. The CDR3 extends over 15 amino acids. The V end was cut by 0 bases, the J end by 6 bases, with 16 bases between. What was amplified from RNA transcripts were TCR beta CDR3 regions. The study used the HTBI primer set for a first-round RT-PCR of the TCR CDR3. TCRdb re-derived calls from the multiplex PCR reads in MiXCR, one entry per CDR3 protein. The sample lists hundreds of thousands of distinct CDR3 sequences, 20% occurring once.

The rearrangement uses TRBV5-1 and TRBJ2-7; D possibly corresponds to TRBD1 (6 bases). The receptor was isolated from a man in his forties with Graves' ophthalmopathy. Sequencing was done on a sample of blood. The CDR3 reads CASSLENHRVSEQYF. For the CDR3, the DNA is TGCGCCAGCAGCTTGGAAAACCACAGGGTCTCCGAGCAGTACTTC.